This TCR beta chain was captured by sequencing in a study of blood T cells in healthy people across ages (dated by TCRdb to about 2015). Regarding the research as a whole: In model experiments, roughly one uniquely barcoded TCR beta cDNA molecule per two T cells was captured by template switching. For two donors (one aged 18 to 30 and one aged 80 or older), the study analyzed two additional independent replicas of 1 million unique cDNA reads from the same blood draw. Four age groups were formed from the donors: young (average approximately 16 years), middle-aged (approximately 39), aged (approximately 60) and long-lived (roughly 81). To track age-related changes in TCR beta repertoire diversity, the study relied on deep sequencing normalized with unique cDNA molecular identifiers. To avoid experimental bias, donors of different ages were randomly spread across the sequencing lanes.

Systemically healthy Caucasian individuals from Russia, around 38 in total and aged about 6 to 100 years, were included as donors. Each donor gave approximately 10 milliliters of peripheral blood, collected into EDTA-treated Vacutainer tubes. Ficoll-Paque density-gradient centrifugation was used to isolate PBMCs, with at least 6 million per sample. Total RNA, at least 6 micrograms per sample, was extracted from PBMCs with Trizol reagent. Naive CD45RAhigh/CD27high T cell percentages were measured by flow cytometry on a PBMC aliquot from every donor. General findings and caveats noted by the study authors: Observed TCR beta diversity per million T cells fell roughly linearly with age, and a significant reduction was already apparent by age approximately 41. Conclusive comparison of naive and antigen-experienced compartments was prevented by the profiling of bulk unsorted PBMCs. Because donor CMV infection status was unknown, age-related changes in expanded clonotypes were potentially confounded. Compared with the aged group, the long-lived group had more naive CD4+ T cells, fewer expanded clones and increased TCR diversity, suggesting age selection. Total diversity estimates from one million sequenced T cells were considered lower bounds and underestimates. There was a strong correlation between observed TCR beta diversity and the percentage of naive T cells measured by flow cytometry.

Ten or more counts support this clonotype. Its antigen remains undetermined. Base qualities are not at hand, and no much larger clone is one base apart. Inclusive of the bounding cysteine and phenylalanine, the CDR3 is 14 residues long. The CDR3 DNA has 42 bases and is translated from base 1. Reading the germline V gene gives CDR1 SGHTA and CDR2 FQGNSA. Libraries were prepared through 5' RACE. Instrument on record: Illumina HiSeq 2500. The second PCR ran for roughly 7 to 11 cycles and used a J-beta primer mix along with a sample-barcoded 5' primer. A unique molecular identifier was introduced onto each TCR beta cDNA molecule by a template-switch 5' adaptor carrying 12 random nucleotides. Each sample yielded at least 2.5 million CDR3-containing paired-end reads. All of the RNA was converted into first-strand cDNA using the Mint cDNA synthesis kit, with a TRBC-specific oligonucleotide serving as the primer. After uracil-DNA glycosylase treatment, a first 18-cycle PCR used universal primers M1SS and BC2_uni_R on all cDNA. In the authors' own workflow: For normalization, 1 million high-quality reads were randomly selected from each sample, with every read carrying a distinct molecular identifier. Instead of being binned into consensus sequences, reads that shared molecular identifiers were thrown out. MiTCR, run with a Q25 quality threshold and the strictest error-elimination algorithm, handled CDR3 identification, clonotype clustering and error correction. A nonparametric unseen species model with Euler transformation was used to estimate a lower bound on total TCR beta diversity. TCRdb passed the public sequencing reads through fastp at Q25 and MiXCR, retaining productive beta sequences. CDR3 protein sequences are deduplicated, and each keeps its most common genes and DNA. None of the V and J calls come from the authors' own analysis; TCRdb made them. The sample data list 710,000 or so distinct CDR3 sequences, and around a fifth of these were observed just once. The top ten constitute around 22% of the sample.

The material sequenced was blood. This TCR came from a man between 65 and 79 years old in good health. The chain links TRBV7-2 with TRBJ2-7; TRBD1 agrees with 7 junctional bases. The DNA end is a closer match to TRBJ2-1, so the J assignment may be wrong. CDR3 sequence: CASSLNRGGNEQFF. The DNA sequence reads TGTGCCAGCAGCTTGAACAGGGGTGGCAATGAGCAGTTCTTC.